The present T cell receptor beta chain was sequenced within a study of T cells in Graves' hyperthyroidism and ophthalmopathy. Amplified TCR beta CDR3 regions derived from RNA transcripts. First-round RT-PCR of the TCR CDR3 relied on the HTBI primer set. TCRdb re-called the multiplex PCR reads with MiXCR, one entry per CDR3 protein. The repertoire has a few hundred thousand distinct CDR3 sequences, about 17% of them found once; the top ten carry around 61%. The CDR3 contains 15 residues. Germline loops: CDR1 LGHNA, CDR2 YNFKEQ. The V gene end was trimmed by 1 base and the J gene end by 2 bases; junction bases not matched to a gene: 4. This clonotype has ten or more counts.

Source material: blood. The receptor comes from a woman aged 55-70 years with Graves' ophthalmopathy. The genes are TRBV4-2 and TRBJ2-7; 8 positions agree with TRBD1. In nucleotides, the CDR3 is TGTGCCAGCAGCCAAGCGGGACAGGCAACCTACGAGCAGTACTTC. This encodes CASSQAGQATYEQYF.